Here is one TCR beta chain with its context. This record belongs to a study of blood T cell repertoires in COVID-19. Using immunoSEQ multiplex PCR, the repertoire was profiled, and TCRdb retains in-frame clones only, with some absent. The sample has a few hundred thousand clones, approximately 92% seen once; the top ten hold about a fifth. CDR1 is SGHTA and CDR2 is FQGTGA in the germline V gene. CDR3 length equals 15 residues. V trimming: 5 bases; J trimming: 5 bases; junction bases outside the gene matches: 10. The TCR sequence derives from a woman between 25 and 40 years old who had recovered from COVID-19. V and J are TRBV7-3 and TRBJ2-5, with 8 bases identical to TRBD1. Sequenced sample: PBMCs or T cells enriched from blood (not recorded which). The CDR3 DNA reads TGTGCCAGCAGCACCTACCAGGGGGCAGGCGAGACCCAGTACTTC. It specifies CASSTYQGAGETQYF.